This T cell receptor (beta chain) was found in a study of cytomegalovirus exposure and HLA in healthy donors (dated by TCRdb to the late 2010s). Regarding the complete study: In an earlier analysis of roughly 590 of the donors, 250 to 300 Gb of sequence data and some 100 million unique TCR beta sequences from about 190 million T cells were reported. About 300 gigabases of sequencing data and approximately 84 million unique TCR sequences were included in an early release covering around 600 HLA-typed donors. The genetic ancestry cluster associated with self-reported Caucasian donors included 70% to 85% of the 398 genotyped donors. The study aimed to test whether cataloging public T cell receptors could reveal signatures of past pathogen exposure. The T cell repertoires of several hundred subjects were profiled by immunosequencing and related to cytomegalovirus serostatus. Along with the approximately 700-subject first cohort, a separate validation cohort of over a hundred different subjects was used. To predict cytomegalovirus infection status, the study brought together high-throughput TCR immunosequencing, statistical association of individual TCRs with disease status, and machine learning. A later analysis re-analyzed previously published TCR beta repertoires from roughly 630 donors and added high-resolution HLA genotyping to study TCR occurrence patterns. The later analysis used no new phenotypic data to find candidate immune exposures, relying instead on TCR beta sequences and their occurrence across donors. In an earlier analysis of roughly 600 of the donors, high-throughput TCR beta sequencing was used to judge whether each TCR beta V gene segment behaved as functional or pseudogenic. Donor age, sex, ethnicity and CMV serostatus were compiled alongside the repertoire data. A later genetic analysis used genome-wide SNP genotypes for about 55% of the 666 donors, treating that subset as a discovery cohort. All discovery cohort repertoires had been generated on a single sequencing platform. Both class I and class II loci were covered by HLA typing, at four-digit resolution. The number of donors typed differed by locus, with roughly 629-640 for A, B, C, DRB1 and DQB1, around 500 for DQA1, 606 for DPA1, and around 460 for DPB1. Several DR-DQ haplotypes were treated as single units for association and clustering because of strong linkage in the cohort. Among about 370 genotyped donors of the cohort, an average of roughly 230,000 unique TCR beta nucleotide sequences was sequenced per donor, of which 15% to 20% were non-productive. Points the paper makes about the study in general: A later genetic analysis associated a missense DCLRE1C variant with V-gene and J-gene trimming of TCR beta chains, and an independent cohort replicated the association. In an earlier analysis of roughly 560 of the donors, most TCR beta V segments were observed in productive rearrangements about 90% or about 30% of the time, broadly matching IMGT annotations. A group of highly shared sequence variants was considered likely to be a technical artifact of the sequencing pipeline. A total of 150 to 200 TCR beta chains were listed by the study as associated with cytomegalovirus. Because the 87-base-pair reads could not distinguish some IMGT-functional V segments, including TRBV6-2 and TRBV6-3, those segments were excluded. Cytomegalovirus status was reported to be diagnosed by the classifier with high specificity and sensitivity in both the original and validation cohorts. Correlated functional status among segregating V segments might be attributable to linkage disequilibrium, but an unknown experimental factor could not be ruled out. Because counts were too low, more than 15 rarely observed V segments, including chromosome 9 orphons, were left out of the earlier analysis of 587 of the donors. A further reported finding was that TCR beta sequences accurately predicted the HLA-A and HLA-B alleles for most subjects in the first cohort. Specific HLA alleles were associated with 16,951 TCR beta sequences at a false discovery rate of 0.05 in a later analysis. In vitro tests confirmed that a few of the cytomegalovirus-associated TCR beta chains recognize cytomegalovirus antigens. Assigning TCR associations to individual alleles was difficult when HLA alleles, especially DR and DQ, strongly co-occurred. HLA typing was unavailable for some donors at each locus, so association tests used only the typed subset. According to a later analysis, TCR association rates differed among HLA loci, with DRB1 alleles showing the most associated TCRs and HLA-C alleles showing the fewest. A later analysis reported that several top co-occurrence clusters appeared linked to parvovirus B19, influenza, CMV and Epstein-Barr virus. Compared with the roughly 600-donor mean, donors in an Asian-associated ancestry cluster had fewer N-insertions in productive TCRs, according to a later genetic analysis. It was suggested by the authors that the approach could potentially be generalized to other disease states and immunological phenotypes. Across donors, most TCR sequences were observed very rarely, whereas some public TCRs were present in many individuals. Sequencing depth was assumed to be roughly uniform across donors in the presence/absence analyses, though that assumption may not hold. In a later analysis, HLA-associated TCR beta chains showed more clonal expansion and lower generation probabilities than non-associated chains that were equally common. The cohort was sequenced for TCR beta chains only, and without alpha or paired-chain data the features that could be detected were limited. In a later analysis, most CMV-associated TCR beta chains were found to appear HLA-restricted, with HLA associations seemingly driven largely by CMV exposure. Immune exposure information for the cohort was limited to CMV serostatus.

The cohort comprised around 690 healthy bone marrow donors. Cohort members were all nominally healthy when sampled, although unrecorded immune exposures were likely present. The donor tested CMV seropositive and was one of the 289 seropositive cohort members. Every donor gave a peripheral blood sample, and the peripheral blood mononuclear cells from that sample were used for TCR beta sequencing. Genomic DNA extraction from the blood cell samples was performed with the Qiagen DNeasy Blood Extraction Kit. Comments on this clone: Its antigen remains unidentified. Within one base of it there is no much larger clone, and no base qualities were kept.

The CDR3 measures 14 amino acids from cysteine to phenylalanine. Here the CDR3 DNA is all that survives: 42 bases in frame from base 1. The germline ends are 7 bases apart after V is trimmed by 0 bases and J by 2 bases. Per the germline V gene, SGHRS is the CDR1 and YFSETQ is the CDR2. Library construction relied on the immunoSEQ multiplex PCR assay. A mixture of 60 forward primers for TCR Vbeta segments and 13 reverse primers for TCR Jbeta segments was used in the multiplex PCR. A multiplex PCR assay on genomic DNA amplified the CDR3 region of rearranged TCR beta genes. The amplified TCR beta libraries were sequenced on the Illumina HiSeq System as 87-base-pair reads. In the source study's methods: A later analysis tallied roughly 78 million unique TCR beta chains across the 666 repertoires, and some 10 million of those chains were shared by two or more donors. Raw reads were error-corrected and collapsed into unique sequences by a nearest-neighbor algorithm in which closely related sequences were merged to remove PCR and sequencing errors. CDR3 sequences were aligned to IMGT reference sequences to assign V, D and J gene segments. For a sequence to be retained, a match of at least six nucleotides was required to both a V gene segment and a J gene segment. A rearrangement counted as productive if the CDR3 had no stop codons and remained in frame with V and J, and every other rearrangement counted as non-productive. Following IMGT convention, CDR3 was defined as the stretch from the second conserved V-encoded cysteine up to the conserved J-encoded phenylalanine. Sequences without an unambiguous match to a single V gene segment were excluded from the earlier analysis of approximately 600 of the donors. In an earlier analysis of 587 of the donors, a V segment was called functional when productive rearrangements were above 56.7%, and segregating when the standard deviation between donors exceeded 5%. To diagnose cytomegalovirus status from the catalog of TCR beta chain sequences, a statistical classification framework was built. In a later analysis, TCR nucleotide sequences were compared against IMGT/GENE-DB human TR gene sequences so that V and J genes could be assigned. The TCRdist pipeline was used in a later analysis to assign CDR3 sequences and most-parsimonious VDJ recombination scenarios. A later analysis defined each TCR beta chain by its CDR3 amino acid sequence plus V-gene family, and excluded reads lacking a unique V-gene family. To address suspected cross-contamination and a sequencing artifact, a later analysis removed under 600 highly shared, low-generation-probability nucleotide sequences. In a later analysis, a clonal expansion index was calculated for each public chain from normalized within-repertoire ranks of inferred template counts. In a later analysis, generation probabilities were computed using a VDJ recombination model fitted to out-of-frame rearrangements, and the results were checked against IGoR. In a later analysis, TCR-TCR, TCR-HLA and TCR-CMV co-occurrence was scored with hypergeometric tests, and a repertoire-size bias correction was applied to TCR pairs. A later analysis estimated false discovery rates by permuting HLA or CMV assignments 20 times. In a later analysis, co-occurring TCRs were grouped using DBSCAN, with TCRdist sequence similarity added in when clustering inside HLA-allele-positive subsets. Repertoires with fewer than 30,000 or more than 120,000 public chains were left out of co-occurrence clustering, as were roughly five repertoires with anomalous nucleotide sharing. Here the immuneACCESS table is served through TCRdb, limited to in-frame sequences with V and J called. Missing clones are a known gap in these copies; in checked studies unresolved V genes cover under half, and the rest lacks a known reason. V and J calls and clone size follow that table, whereas D and trimming were derived from the DNA. For this sample there are about 160,000 clones; 80% appear just once. Roughly 10% of the sample is held by the ten biggest clonotypes.

Rearrangement joined TRBV5-1 to TRBJ2-3, with TRBD1 tentatively as D gene (5 bases match). The TCR comes from a man younger than 35 in good health and CMV-seropositive. The material sequenced was PBMCs. The CDR3 protein is CASSLGQYTDTQYF. At the DNA level, the sequence is TGCGCCAGCAGCTTGGGACAGTACACAGATACGCAGTATTTT.